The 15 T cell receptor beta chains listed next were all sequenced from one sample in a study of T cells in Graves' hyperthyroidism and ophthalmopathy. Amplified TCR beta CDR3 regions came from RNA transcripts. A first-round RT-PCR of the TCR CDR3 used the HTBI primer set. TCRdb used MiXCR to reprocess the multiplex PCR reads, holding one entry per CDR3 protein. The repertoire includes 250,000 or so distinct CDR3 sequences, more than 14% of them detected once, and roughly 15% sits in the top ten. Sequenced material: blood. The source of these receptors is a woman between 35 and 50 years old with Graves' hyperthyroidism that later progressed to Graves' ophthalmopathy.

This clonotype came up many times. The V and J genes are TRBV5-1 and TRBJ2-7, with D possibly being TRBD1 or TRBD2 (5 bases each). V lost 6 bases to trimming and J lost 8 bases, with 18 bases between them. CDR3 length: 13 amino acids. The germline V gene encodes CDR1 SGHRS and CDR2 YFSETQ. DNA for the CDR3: TGCGCCAGCACCCCCGGGGCCCCTGTCAAGCAGTACTTC. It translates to CASTPGAPVKQYF.

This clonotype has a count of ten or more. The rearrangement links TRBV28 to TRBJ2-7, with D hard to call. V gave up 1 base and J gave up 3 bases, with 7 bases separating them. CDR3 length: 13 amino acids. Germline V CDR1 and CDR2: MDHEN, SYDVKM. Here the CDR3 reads CASSLSGIYEQYF. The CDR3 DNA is TGTGCCAGCAGTTTATCGGGTATCTACGAGCAGTACTTC.

The CDR3 sequence is CASSFGGSKQFF. The CDR3 nucleotides read TGTGCCAGCAGTTTCGGGGGGAGTAAGCAGTTCTTC. The chain couples TRBV12-3 or TRBV12-4 to TRBJ2-1; 7 bases agree with TRBD2. J was trimmed by 11 bases and V by 3 bases; bases with no gene match: 4. The CDR3 consists of 12 residues.

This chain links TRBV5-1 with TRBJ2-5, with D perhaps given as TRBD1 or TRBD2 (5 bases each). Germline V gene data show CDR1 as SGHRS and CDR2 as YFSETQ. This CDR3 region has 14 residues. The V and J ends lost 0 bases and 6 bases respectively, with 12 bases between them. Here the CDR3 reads CASSLGDPVKTQYF. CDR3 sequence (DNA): TGCGCCAGCAGCTTGGGGGACCCAGTGAAGACCCAGTACTTC.

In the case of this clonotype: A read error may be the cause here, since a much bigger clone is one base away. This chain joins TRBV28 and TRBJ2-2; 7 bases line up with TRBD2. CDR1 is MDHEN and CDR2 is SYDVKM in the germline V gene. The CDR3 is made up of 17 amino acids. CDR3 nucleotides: TGTCCCAGCAGTTTCCGTAATCCGGGACTACACACCGGGGAGCTGTTTTTT. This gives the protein CPSSFRNPGLHTGELFF.

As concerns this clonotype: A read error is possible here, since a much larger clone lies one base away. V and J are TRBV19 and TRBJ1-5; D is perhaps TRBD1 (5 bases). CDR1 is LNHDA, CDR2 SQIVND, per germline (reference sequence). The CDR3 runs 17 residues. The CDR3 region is CSSSWGTLIVSNQPQHF. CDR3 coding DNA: TGTTCCAGTAGCTGGGGGACCCTTATCGTCAGCAATCAGCCCCAGCATTTT.

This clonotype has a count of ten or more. The CDR3 spells CASSSLARRETQYF. In DNA form, the CDR3 reads TGTGCCAGCAGCTCGCTCGCTAGGAGGGAGACCCAGTACTTC. V and J are TRBV7-9 and TRBJ2-5, with D perhaps matching TRBD2 (5 bases). Deletions cut 4 bases from V and 5 bases from J, with 14 bases between. The CDR3 is made up of 14 amino acids. Germline-derived CDR1 and CDR2 are SEHNR and FQNEAQ (reference sequence). Combining the CDR3 with reference TRBV7-9 and TRBJ2-5 gives the whole variable domain DTGVSQNPRHKITKRGQNVTFRCDPISEHNRLYWYRQTLGQGPEFLTYFQNEAQLEKSRLLSDRFSAERPKGSFSTLEIQRTEQGDSAMYLCASSSLARRETQYFGPGTRLLVL.

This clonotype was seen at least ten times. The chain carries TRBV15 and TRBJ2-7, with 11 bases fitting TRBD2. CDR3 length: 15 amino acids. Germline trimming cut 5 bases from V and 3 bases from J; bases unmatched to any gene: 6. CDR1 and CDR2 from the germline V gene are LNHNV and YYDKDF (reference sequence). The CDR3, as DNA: TGTGCCACCAGCCGGGGACTAGCGGAAAACTACGAGCAGTACTTC. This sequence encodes CATSRGLAENYEQYF.

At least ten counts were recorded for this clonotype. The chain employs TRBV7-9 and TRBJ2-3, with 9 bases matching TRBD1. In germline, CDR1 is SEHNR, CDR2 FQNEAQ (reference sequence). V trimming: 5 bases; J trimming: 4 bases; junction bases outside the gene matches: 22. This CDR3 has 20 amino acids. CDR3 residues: CASSALTGGRLARSPDTQYF. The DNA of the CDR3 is TGTGCCAGCAGCGCCTTAACAGGGGGCAGGCTAGCGCGCTCTCCAGATACGCAGTATTTT. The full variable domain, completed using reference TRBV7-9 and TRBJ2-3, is DTGVSQNPRHKITKRGQNVTFRCDPISEHNRLYWYRQTLGQGPEFLTYFQNEAQLEKSRLLSDRFSAERPKGSFSTLEIQRTEQGDSAMYLCASSALTGGRLARSPDTQYFGPGTRLTVL.

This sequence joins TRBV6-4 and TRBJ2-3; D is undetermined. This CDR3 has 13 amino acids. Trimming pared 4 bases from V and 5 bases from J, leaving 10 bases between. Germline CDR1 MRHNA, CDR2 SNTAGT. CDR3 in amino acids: CASSARPQDTQYF. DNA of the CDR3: TGTGCCAGCAGTGCGAGGCCGCAAGATACGCAGTATTTT.

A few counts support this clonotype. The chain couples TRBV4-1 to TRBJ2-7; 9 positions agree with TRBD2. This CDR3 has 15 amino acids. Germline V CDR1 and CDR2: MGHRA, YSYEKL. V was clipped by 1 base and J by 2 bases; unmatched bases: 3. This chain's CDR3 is CASSQGGGRAYEQYF. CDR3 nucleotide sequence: TGCGCCAGCAGCCAAGGTGGCGGGAGGGCCTACGAGCAGTACTTC.

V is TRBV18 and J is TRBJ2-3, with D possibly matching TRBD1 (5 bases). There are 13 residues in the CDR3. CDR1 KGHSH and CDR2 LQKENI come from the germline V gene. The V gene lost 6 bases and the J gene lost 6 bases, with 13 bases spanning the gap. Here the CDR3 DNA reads TGTGCCAGCTCGTCGACAGCTGGGGATACGCAGTATTTT. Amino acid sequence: CASSSTAGDTQYF.

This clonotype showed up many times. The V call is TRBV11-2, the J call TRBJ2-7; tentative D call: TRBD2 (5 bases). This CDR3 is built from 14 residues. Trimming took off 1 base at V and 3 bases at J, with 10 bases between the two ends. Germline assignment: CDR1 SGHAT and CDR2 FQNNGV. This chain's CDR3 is CASSLGSSSYEQYF. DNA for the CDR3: TGTGCCAGCAGCTTAGGGTCTAGCAGCTACGAGCAGTACTTC.

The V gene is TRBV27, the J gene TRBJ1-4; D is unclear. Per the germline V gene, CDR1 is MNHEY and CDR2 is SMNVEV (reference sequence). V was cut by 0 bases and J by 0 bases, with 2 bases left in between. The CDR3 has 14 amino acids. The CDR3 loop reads CASSLSTTNEKLFF. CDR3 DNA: TGTGCCAGCAGTTTATCTACAACTAATGAAAAACTGTTTTTT. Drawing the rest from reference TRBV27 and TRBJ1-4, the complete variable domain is EAQVTQNPRYLITVTGKKLTVTCSQNMNHEYMSWYRQDPGLGLRQIYYSMNVEVTDKGDVPEGYKVSRKEKRNFPLILESPSPNQTSLYFCASSLSTTNEKLFFGSGTQLSVL.

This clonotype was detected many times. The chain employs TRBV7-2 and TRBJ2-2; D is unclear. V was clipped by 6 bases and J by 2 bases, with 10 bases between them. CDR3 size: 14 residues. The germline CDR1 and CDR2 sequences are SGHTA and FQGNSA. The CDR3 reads CASRPVRNTGELFF. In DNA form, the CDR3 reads TGTGCCAGCAGGCCCGTACGAAACACCGGGGAGCTGTTTTTT.